This TCR beta chain came from a study of blood T cell repertoires in COVID-19. Whole-study context: The analysed material was cDNA or gDNA that came from T cells, B-cell-depleted T cells, or PBMCs.

This clone came up a few times. The repertoire was sequenced with immunoSEQ multiplex PCR; TCRdb's copy has only in-frame clones and lacks some. The repertoire has 270,000 or so clones, roughly 91% of them found once; the top ten carry over 2%. Germline-derived CDR1 and CDR2 are MNHEY and SVGAGI. The V segment lost 10 bases and the J segment 6 bases; nucleotides outside the gene matches: 12. This CDR3 is built from 14 residues. Sequenced sample: PBMCs or T cells enriched from blood (not recorded which). This rearrangement joins TRBV6-5 to TRBJ2-1; 7 nucleotides align to TRBD2. The receptor was derived from a woman between 35 and 50 years old with acute COVID-19. The CDR3 region is CATSGGNQGNEQFF. The CDR3 DNA reads TGTGCCACCTCCGGGGGGAATCAGGGCAATGAGCAGTTCTTC.